The 20 T cell receptor beta chains below come from one sample, sequenced in a study of control samples from healthy donors and cancer patients. The assay was immunoSEQ multiplex PCR, and TCRdb's table has in-frame clones only and misses some. The table for this sample gives 150,000 to 200,000 clones. Sequences were obtained from blood. The receptors shown here come from a woman between 25 and 40 years old in good health.

The V gene is TRBV27, the J gene TRBJ1-2; no reliable D call. This CDR3 comprises 17 residues. Trimming took 2 bases from V and 0 from J, leaving 16 bases between them. From germline, CDR1 is MNHEY and CDR2 SMNVEV (reference sequence). The CDR3 DNA follows: TGTGCCAGCAGTTTAGCGGTCGGGGTCCTCCCTAACTATGGCTACACCTTC. Protein sequence: CASSLAVGVLPNYGYTF.

The rearrangement uses TRBV6-5 and TRBJ1-1; D might be TRBD1 (5 bases). Germline V gives CDR1 MNHEY, CDR2 SVGAGI. The V end was cut by 4 bases, the J end by 4 bases, with 7 bases between. This CDR3 comprises 12 residues. The CDR3 here is CASSSGGTEAFF. In DNA, the CDR3 is TGTGCCAGCAGTTCCGGGGGCACTGAAGCTTTCTTT.

This chain links TRBV3-1 (or the pseudogene TRBV3-2) with TRBJ2-7; D not certain. V was trimmed by 0 bases and J by 2 bases, leaving 8 bases between them. CDR3 length: 14 amino acids. Germline lookup yields CDR1 LGHDT and CDR2 YNNKEL (reference sequence). The CDR3 region has the DNA TGTGCCAGCAGCCAAGAAAGGGCTCCCTACGAGCAGTACTTC. This sequence encodes CASSQERAPYEQYF.

V is TRBV10-3 and J is TRBJ2-1; no clear D. The CDR3 covers 13 residues. V gave up 3 bases and J gave up 6 bases, with 9 bases separating them. The germline CDR1 and CDR2 sequences are ENHRY and SYGVKD. The CDR3 DNA sequence: TGTGCCATCAGTGATCTGGTGGGCAATGAGCAGTTCTTC. It specifies CAISDLVGNEQFF.

This chain uses TRBV5-6 with TRBJ1-1; a weak D match, TRBD1 (5 bases). Germline CDR1 reads SGHDT; CDR2 reads YYEEEE. The CDR3 runs to 14 residues. Trimming took 5 bases from V and 5 from J, leaving 16 bases between them. The CDR3 is CASRWGWRGTEAFF. The CDR3 nucleotides are TGTGCCAGCAGATGGGGTTGGCGGGGGACTGAAGCTTTCTTT.

J is TRBJ2-5 and V is TRBV9; possible D gene TRBD2, 5 bases. The germline V gene has CDR1 SGDLS and CDR2 YYNGEE. This CDR3 spans 14 amino acids. Trimming stripped 0 bases from V and 5 bases from J, with 11 bases between. The CDR3 nucleotides are TGTGCCAGCAGCGTAGCGGTCGGGGTGGAGACCCAGTACTTC. This encodes CASSVAVGVETQYF.

This chain connects TRBV11-2 to TRBJ2-7; D is undetermined. Trimming removed 0 bases at V and 9 bases at J, with 12 bases between. CDR1 and CDR2 from the germline V gene are SGHAT and FQNNGV. CDR3 length: 13 amino acids. The CDR3: CASSLDLHGRQYF. DNA of the CDR3: TGTGCCAGCAGCTTAGATCTTCACGGTCGGCAGTACTTC.

The rearrangement joins TRBV7-9 to TRBJ1-1, with TRBD1 as a possible D gene (5 bases). There are 14 residues in the CDR3. CDR1 SEHNR and CDR2 FQNEAQ come from the germline V gene (reference sequence). Trimming cost V 2 bases and J 0 bases, with 7 bases left between them. DNA of the CDR3: TGTGCCAGCAGCTTACAGGGTATGAACACTGAAGCTTTCTTT. Translated, it gives CASSLQGMNTEAFF. Together with reference TRBV7-9 and TRBJ1-1, the CDR3 gives the full variable domain: DTGVSQNPRHKITKRGQNVTFRCDPISEHNRLYWYRQTLGQGPEFLTYFQNEAQLEKSRLLSDRFSAERPKGSFSTLEIQRTEQGDSAMYLCASSLQGMNTEAFFGQGTRLTVV.

The chain employs TRBV19 and TRBJ2-1; D unresolved. The V gene's germline CDR1 is LNHDA and CDR2 SQIVND (reference sequence). This CDR3 comprises 11 residues. Trimming removed 6 bases from V and 5 bases from J, with 5 bases in between. The CDR3 sequence is CASSPNNEQFF. The CDR3 DNA follows: TGTGCCAGTAGCCCTAACAATGAGCAGTTCTTC.

This sequence joins TRBV5-6 and TRBJ1-6; D gene uncertain. The germline V and J ends were trimmed by 0 bases and 7 bases, with 11 bases remaining between them. The germline CDR1 and CDR2 sequences are SGHDT and YYEEEE. The CDR3 sequence is 15 residues long. CDR3 amino acids: CASSLAGNGNSPLHF. DNA for the CDR3: TGTGCCAGCAGCTTGGCGGGCAATGGGAATTCACCCCTCCACTTT.

This CDR3 reads CASSIDRAYGYTF. The CDR3 DNA reads as TGTGCCAGTAGTATCGACAGGGCCTATGGCTACACCTTC. The chain has TRBV19 and TRBJ1-2, with 7 positions matching TRBD1. This CDR3 has 13 amino acids. CDR1 is LNHDA, CDR2 SQIVND, per germline (reference sequence). Trimming at V came to 3 bases and at J to 4 bases, leaving 2 bases not matched to a gene.

This chain joins TRBV9 and TRBJ1-5, with a weak D call TRBD1 (5 bases). The CDR3 totals 16 residues. V was cut by 0 bases and J by 3 bases, with 13 bases left in between. Germline values: CDR1 SGDLS, CDR2 YYNGEE. This CDR3 reads CASSVGGPQSNQPQHF. The CDR3 DNA is TGTGCCAGCAGCGTAGGGGGCCCACAGTCCAATCAGCCCCAGCATTTT.

The gene calls are TRBV4-2 and TRBJ2-7, with 7 bases aligning to TRBD1. This CDR3 is 12 amino acids long. The V gene end was trimmed by 4 bases and the J gene end by 7 bases; junction bases not matched to a gene: 4. Germline lookup yields CDR1 LGHNA and CDR2 YNFKEQ. DNA of the CDR3: TGTGCCAGCAGCCGAACAGGGGAAGAGCAGTACTTC. Amino acids: CASSRTGEEQYF.

On this clone: In the same sample, other DNA sequences code for this CDR3. The J gene is TRBJ1-5, the V gene TRBV5-5, with 9 nucleotides matching TRBD1. CDR1 SGHKS and CDR2 YYEKEE come from the germline V gene (reference sequence). Losses at the gene ends were 4 bases for V and 7 bases for J; bases not matched to a gene: 9. This CDR3 has 15 amino acids. CDR3 DNA sequence: TGTGCCAGCAGCCTTAGGGGACAGGGAAACCAGCCCCAGCATTTT. This encodes CASSLRGQGNQPQHF.

This chain joins TRBV6-5 and TRBJ2-5; D might be TRBD2 (5 bases). CDR1 and CDR2 (germline): MNHEY, SVGAGI. This CDR3 is 15 amino acids long. The V gene lost 0 bases and the J gene lost 3 bases, with 11 bases spanning the gap. CDR3: CASSYSILVKETQYF. The CDR3, as DNA: TGTGCCAGCAGTTACTCGATACTAGTCAAAGAGACCCAGTACTTC.

This chain uses TRBV2 with TRBJ1-1; 11 bases match TRBD1. Germline V gene data show CDR1 as SNHLY and CDR2 as FYNNEI. V dropped 7 bases and J dropped 4; count of bases not matched to a gene: 14. The CDR3 totals 17 residues. CDR3: CASTRRAGQGASTEAFF. CDR3 nucleotides: TGTGCCAGCACCCGCCGGGCCGGACAGGGGGCAAGCACTGAAGCTTTCTTT.

V gene TRBV30 combines with J gene TRBJ2-1; 9 bases are shared with TRBD2. The CDR3 consists of 15 residues. CDR1 and CDR2 (germline): GTSNPN, SVGIG (reference sequence). The V and J ends lost 5 bases and 4 bases, in that order; junction bases with no gene match: 9. The CDR3 DNA is TGTGCCTGGCACGACCTAGCGGGGCCTTACAATGAGCAGTTCTTC. Translation gives CAWHDLAGPYNEQFF. The full variable domain, its missing parts supplied by reference TRBV30 and TRBJ2-1, is SQTIHQWPATLVQPVGSPLSLECTVEGTSNPNLYWYRQAAGRGLQLLFYSVGIGQISSEVPQNLSASRPQDRQFILSSKKLLLSDSGFYLCAWHDLAGPYNEQFFGPGTRLTVL.

The V gene is TRBV24-1, the J gene TRBJ1-2, with unresolved D. Trimming stripped 4 bases from V and 3 bases from J, with 8 bases between. This CDR3 has 13 residues. Germline V CDR1 and CDR2: KGHDR, SFDVKD. CDR3 sequence reads: CATSEGLYYGYTF. CDR3 DNA: TGTGCCACCAGTGAGGGGTTGTACTATGGCTACACCTTC.

V usage is TRBV2 and J usage is TRBJ1-1; possibly TRBD1 for D (5 bases). V shed 1 base and J shed 5 bases, with 14 bases lying between them. CDR1 and CDR2 from the germline V gene are SNHLY and FYNNEI. The CDR3 runs 15 residues. CDR3 DNA sequence: TGTGCCAGCAGTGAAGGGGGCTGGCGGAAAACTGAAGCTTTCTTT. It is translated as CASSEGGWRKTEAFF.

This chain connects TRBV28 to TRBJ2-2; D call uncertain. V was clipped by 3 bases and J by 2 bases, with 4 bases between them. The CDR3 loop spans 13 amino acids. CDR1 and CDR2 from the germline V gene are MDHEN and SYDVKM. The CDR3 DNA reads TGTGCCAGCAGTTTGGGTAACACCGGGGAGCTGTTTTTT. It yields the protein CASSLGNTGELFF.